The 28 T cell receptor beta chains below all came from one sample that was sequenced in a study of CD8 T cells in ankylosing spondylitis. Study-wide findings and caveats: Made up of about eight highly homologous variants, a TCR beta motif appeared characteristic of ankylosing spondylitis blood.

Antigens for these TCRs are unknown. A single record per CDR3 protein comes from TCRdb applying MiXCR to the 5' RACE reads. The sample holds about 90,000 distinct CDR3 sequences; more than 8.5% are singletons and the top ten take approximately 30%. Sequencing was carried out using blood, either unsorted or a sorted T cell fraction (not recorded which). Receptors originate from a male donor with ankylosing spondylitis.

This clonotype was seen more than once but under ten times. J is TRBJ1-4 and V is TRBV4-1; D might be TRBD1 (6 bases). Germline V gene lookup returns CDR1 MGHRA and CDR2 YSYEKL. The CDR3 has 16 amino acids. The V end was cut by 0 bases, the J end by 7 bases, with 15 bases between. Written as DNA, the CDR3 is TGCGCCAGCAGCCAAGATAGGAGAGGGGGAATTGAAAAACTGTTTTTT. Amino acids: CASSQDRRGGIEKLFF.

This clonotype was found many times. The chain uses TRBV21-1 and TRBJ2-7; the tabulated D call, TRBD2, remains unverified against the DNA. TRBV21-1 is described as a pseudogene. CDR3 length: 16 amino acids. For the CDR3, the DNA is TGTGCCAGCAGCCCGAGACTAGCGGGAGCGAACTACGAGCAGTACTTC. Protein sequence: CASSPRLAGANYEQYF.

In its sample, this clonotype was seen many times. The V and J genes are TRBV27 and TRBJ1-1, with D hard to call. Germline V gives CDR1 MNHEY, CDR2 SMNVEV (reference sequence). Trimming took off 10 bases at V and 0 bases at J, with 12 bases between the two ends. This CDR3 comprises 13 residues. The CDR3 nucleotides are TGTGCCACCCACGACGGTTTGAACACTGAAGCTTTCTTT. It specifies CATHDGLNTEAFF.

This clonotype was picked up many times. Here the CDR3 reads CASSSISDQRGREKLFF. Written as DNA, the CDR3 is TGTGCCAGCAGTTCGATTTCAGACCAGAGGGGACGTGAAAAACTGTTTTTT. V and J are TRBV12-3 or TRBV12-4 and TRBJ1-4; the D gene is possibly TRBD1 (5 bases). The CDR3 runs 17 residues. Deletions cut 4 bases from V and 7 bases from J, with 22 bases between.

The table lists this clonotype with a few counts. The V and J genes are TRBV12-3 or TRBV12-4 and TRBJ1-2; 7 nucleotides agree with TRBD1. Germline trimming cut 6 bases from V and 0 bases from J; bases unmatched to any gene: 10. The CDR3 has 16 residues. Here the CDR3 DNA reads TGTGCCAGCAGACTAACATGGGGGACAGCTAACTATGGCTACACCTTC. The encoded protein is CASRLTWGTANYGYTF.

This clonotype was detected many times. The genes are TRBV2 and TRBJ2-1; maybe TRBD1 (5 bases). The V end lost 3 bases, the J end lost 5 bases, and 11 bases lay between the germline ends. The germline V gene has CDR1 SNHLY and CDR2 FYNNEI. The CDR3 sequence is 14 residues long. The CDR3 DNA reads TGTGCCAGCAGTGAGTCCTACAGGAACAATGAGCAGTTCTTC. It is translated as CASSESYRNNEQFF.

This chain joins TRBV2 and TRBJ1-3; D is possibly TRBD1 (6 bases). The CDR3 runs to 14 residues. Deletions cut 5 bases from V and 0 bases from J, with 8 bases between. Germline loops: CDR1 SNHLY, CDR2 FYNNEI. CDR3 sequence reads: CASSRDNSGNTIYF. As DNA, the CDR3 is TGTGCCAGCAGTCGGGACAACTCTGGAAACACCATATATTTT.

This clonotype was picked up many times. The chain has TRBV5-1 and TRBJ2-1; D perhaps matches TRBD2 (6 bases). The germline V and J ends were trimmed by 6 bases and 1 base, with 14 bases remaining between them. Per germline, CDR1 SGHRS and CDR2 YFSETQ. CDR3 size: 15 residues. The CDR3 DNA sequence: TGCGCCAGCACTACCGGGAGAGGGTCCTACAATGAGCAGTTCTTC. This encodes CASTTGRGSYNEQFF.

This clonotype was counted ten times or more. In DNA form, the CDR3 reads TGTGCCAGCAGCTTAGATTCCGGCGGGAGGGCGAGGAATGAGCAGTTCTTC. It yields the protein CASSLDSGGRARNEQFF. J is TRBJ2-1 and V is TRBV11-2; 9 nucleotides line up with TRBD2. The length of the CDR3 is 17 residues. After removal of 0 bases from V and 7 bases from J, the junction contained 10 bases not matched to a gene. The V gene's germline CDR1 is SGHAT and CDR2 FQNNGV.

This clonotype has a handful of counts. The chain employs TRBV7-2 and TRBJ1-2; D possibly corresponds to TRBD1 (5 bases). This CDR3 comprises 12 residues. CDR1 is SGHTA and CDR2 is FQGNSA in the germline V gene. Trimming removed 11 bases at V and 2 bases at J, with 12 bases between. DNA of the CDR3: TGTGCCGTCCAGGGCCCAAACTATGGCTACACCTTC. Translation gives CAVQGPNYGYTF.

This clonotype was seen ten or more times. The CDR3 bases are TGCAGCGTTGAACCTCGCCTCGAGGAGGGAGGTTTAGGTGAGCAGTTCTTC. This sequence encodes CSVEPRLEEGGLGEQFF. The chain uses TRBV29-1 and TRBJ2-1; weak D call: TRBD2 (6 bases). The CDR3 runs 17 residues. Per the germline V gene, CDR1 is SQVTM and CDR2 is ANQGSEA. Trimming cost V 2 bases and J 9 bases, with 26 bases left between them.

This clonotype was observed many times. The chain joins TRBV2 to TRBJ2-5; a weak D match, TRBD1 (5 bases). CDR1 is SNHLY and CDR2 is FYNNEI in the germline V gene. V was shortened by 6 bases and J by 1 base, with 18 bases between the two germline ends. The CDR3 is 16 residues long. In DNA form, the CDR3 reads TGTGCCAGCAGGATTAAAGGGGCACTACCCCAAGAGACCCAGTACTTC. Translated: CASRIKGALPQETQYF.

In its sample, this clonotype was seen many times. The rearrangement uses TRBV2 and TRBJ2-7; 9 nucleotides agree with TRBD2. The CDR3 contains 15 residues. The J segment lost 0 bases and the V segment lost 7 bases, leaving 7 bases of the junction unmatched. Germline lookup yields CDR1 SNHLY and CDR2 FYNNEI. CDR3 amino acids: CASIPIAGDSYEQYF. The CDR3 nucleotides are TGTGCCAGCATCCCCATAGCGGGGGACTCCTACGAGCAGTACTTC. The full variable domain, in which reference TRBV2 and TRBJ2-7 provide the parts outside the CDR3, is EPEVTQTPSHQVTQMGQEVILRCVPISNHLYFYWYRQILGQKVEFLVSFYNNEISEKSEIFDDQFSVERPDGSNFTLKIRSTKLEDSAMYFCASIPIAGDSYEQYFGPGTRLTVT.

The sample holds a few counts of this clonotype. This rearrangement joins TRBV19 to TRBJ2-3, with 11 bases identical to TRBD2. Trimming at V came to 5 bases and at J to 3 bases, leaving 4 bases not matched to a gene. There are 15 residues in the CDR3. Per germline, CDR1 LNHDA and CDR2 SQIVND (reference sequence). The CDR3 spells CASSETSGVTDTQYF. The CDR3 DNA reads TGTGCCAGTAGTGAGACTAGCGGGGTTACAGATACGCAGTATTTT.

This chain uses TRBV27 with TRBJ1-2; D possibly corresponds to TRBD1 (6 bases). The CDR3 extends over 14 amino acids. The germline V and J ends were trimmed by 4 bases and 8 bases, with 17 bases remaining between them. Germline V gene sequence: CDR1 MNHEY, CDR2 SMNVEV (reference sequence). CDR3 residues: CASSSVGGGGGYTF. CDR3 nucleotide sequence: TGTGCCAGCAGTTCCGTGGGCGGGGGGGGCGGCTACACCTTC.

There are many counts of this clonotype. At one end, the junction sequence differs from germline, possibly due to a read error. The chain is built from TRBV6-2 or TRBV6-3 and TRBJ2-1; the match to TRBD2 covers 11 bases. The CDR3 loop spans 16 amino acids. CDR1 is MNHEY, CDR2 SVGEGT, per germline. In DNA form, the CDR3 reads TGTGCCAGCACCCACGGGACTAGCGGTGCCTACGATGAGCAGTTCTTC. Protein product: CASTHGTSGAYDEQFF.

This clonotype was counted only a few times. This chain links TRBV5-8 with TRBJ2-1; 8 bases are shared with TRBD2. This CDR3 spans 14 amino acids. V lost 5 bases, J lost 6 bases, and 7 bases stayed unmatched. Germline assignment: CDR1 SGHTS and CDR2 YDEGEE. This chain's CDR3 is CASSSGTRGNEQFF. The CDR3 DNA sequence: TGTGCCAGCAGTTCCGGGACTAGGGGCAATGAGCAGTTCTTC.

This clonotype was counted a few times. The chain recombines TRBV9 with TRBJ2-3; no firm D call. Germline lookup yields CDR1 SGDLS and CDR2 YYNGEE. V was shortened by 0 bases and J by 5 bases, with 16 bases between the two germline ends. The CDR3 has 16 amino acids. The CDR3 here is CASSVATTLDGDTQYF. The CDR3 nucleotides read TGTGCCAGCAGCGTAGCCACGACTTTAGACGGAGATACGCAGTATTTT.

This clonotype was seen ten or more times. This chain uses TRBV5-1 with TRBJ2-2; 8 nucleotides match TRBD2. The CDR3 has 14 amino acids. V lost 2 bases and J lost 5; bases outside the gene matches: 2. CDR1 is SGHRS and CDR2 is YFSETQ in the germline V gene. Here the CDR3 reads CASSLERETGELFF. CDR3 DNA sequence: TGCGCCAGCAGCTTAGAGCGGGAGACCGGGGAGCTGTTTTTT.

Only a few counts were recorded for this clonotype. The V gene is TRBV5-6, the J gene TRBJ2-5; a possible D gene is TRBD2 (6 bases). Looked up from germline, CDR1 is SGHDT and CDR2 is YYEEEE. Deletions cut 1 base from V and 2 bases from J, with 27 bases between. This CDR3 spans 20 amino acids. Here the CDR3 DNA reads TGTGCCAGCAGCTTGAGTGGTAGCCCTAGCGAGGCCGGCTTTCAAGAGACCCAGTACTTC. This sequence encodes CASSLSGSPSEAGFQETQYF.

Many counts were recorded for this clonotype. CDR3 sequence reads: CASSDRGNYGYTF. The CDR3 DNA reads as TGTGCCAGCAGCGATAGAGGGAACTATGGCTACACCTTC. The chain joins TRBV9 to TRBJ1-2; D uncertain. CDR1 and CDR2 from the germline V gene are SGDLS and YYNGEE. Between the trimmed V and J ends, which lost 3 bases and 2 bases, there was a span of 8 bases. There are 13 residues in the CDR3.

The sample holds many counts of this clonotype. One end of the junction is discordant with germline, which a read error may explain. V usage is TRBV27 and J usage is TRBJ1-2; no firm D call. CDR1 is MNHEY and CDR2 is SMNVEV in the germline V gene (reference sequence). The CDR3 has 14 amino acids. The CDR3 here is CASSVSNAGYGYTF. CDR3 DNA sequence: TGTGCCAGCAGTGTATCAAATGCGGGCTATGGCTACACCTTC.

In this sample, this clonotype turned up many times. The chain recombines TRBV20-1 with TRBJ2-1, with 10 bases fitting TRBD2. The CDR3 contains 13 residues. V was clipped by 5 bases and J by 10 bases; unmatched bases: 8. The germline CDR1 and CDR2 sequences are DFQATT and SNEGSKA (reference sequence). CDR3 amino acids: CSAPGTSEREQFF. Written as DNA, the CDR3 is TGCAGTGCTCCCGGGACTAGCGAGAGGGAGCAGTTCTTC.

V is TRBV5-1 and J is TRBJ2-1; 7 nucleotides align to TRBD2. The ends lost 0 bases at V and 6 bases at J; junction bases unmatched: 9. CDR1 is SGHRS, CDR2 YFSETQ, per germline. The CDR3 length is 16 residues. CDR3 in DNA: TGCGCCAGCAGCTTGGGACCGGGGAGGGGCGGCAATGAGCAGTTCTTC. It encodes CASSLGPGRGGNEQFF.

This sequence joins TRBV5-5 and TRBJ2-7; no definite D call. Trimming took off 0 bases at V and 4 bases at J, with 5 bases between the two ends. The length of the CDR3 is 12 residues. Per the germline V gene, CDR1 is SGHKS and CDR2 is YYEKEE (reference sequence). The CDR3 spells CASSLDGYEQYF. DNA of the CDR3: TGTGCCAGCAGCTTGGACGGTTACGAGCAGTACTTC.

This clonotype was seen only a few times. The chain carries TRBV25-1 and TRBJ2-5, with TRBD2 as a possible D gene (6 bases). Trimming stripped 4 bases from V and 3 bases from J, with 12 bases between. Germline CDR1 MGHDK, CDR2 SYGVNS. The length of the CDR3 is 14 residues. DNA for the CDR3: TGTGCCAGCAGTGGAGGGGAGGTCGAAGAGACCCAGTACTTC. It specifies CASSGGEVEETQYF.

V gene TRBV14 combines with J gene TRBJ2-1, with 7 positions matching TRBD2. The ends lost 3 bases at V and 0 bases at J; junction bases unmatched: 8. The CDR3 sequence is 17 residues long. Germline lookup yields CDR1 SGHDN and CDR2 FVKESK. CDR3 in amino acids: CASSQMIAGSSYNEQFF. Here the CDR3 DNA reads TGTGCCAGCAGCCAGATGATAGCGGGCAGCTCCTACAATGAGCAGTTCTTC.

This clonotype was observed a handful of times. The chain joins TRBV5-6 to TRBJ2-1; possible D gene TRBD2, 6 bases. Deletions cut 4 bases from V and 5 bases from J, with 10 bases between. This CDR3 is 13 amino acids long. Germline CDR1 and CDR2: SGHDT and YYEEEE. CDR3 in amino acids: CASSGGTHNEQFF. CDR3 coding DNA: TGTGCCAGCAGCGGAGGGACTCACAATGAGCAGTTCTTC. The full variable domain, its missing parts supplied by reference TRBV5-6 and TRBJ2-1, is DAGVTQSPTHLIKTRGQQVTLRCSPKSGHDTVSWYQQALGQGPQFIFQYYEEEERQRGNFPDRFSGHQFPNYSSELNVNALLLGDSALYLCASSGGTHNEQFFGPGTRLTVL.